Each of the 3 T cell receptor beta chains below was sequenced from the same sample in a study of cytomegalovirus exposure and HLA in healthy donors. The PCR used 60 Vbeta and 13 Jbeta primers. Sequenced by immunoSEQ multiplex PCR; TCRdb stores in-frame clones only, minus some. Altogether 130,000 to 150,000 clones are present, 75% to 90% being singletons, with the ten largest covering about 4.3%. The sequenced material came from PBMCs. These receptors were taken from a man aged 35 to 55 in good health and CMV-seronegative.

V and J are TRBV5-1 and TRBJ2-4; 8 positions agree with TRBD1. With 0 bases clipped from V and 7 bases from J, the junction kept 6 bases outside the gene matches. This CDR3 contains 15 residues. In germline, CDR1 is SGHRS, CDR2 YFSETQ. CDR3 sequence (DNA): TGCGCCAGCAGCTTGGAGGCAGGGGGCGCGAACATTCAGTACTTC. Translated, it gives CASSLEAGGANIQYF.

The CDR3 is CASSDGQPGPDTQYF. In DNA form, the CDR3 reads TGCGCCAGCAGTGACGGACAGCCCGGTCCAGATACGCAGTATTTT. The rearrangement uses TRBV10-1 and TRBJ2-3, with D possibly matching TRBD1 (6 bases). CDR3 size: 15 residues. Trimming took 3 bases from V and 4 from J, leaving 14 bases between them. CDR1 and CDR2 from the germline V gene are WNHNN and SYGVQD (reference sequence).

CDR3 sequence: CASSLTGLRSYNEQFF. CDR3 in DNA: TGTGCCAGCAGTCTCACAGGCCTACGCTCCTACAATGAGCAGTTCTTC. This chain connects TRBV28 to TRBJ2-1; a weak D match, TRBD1 (5 bases). The germline V gene encodes CDR1 MDHEN and CDR2 SYDVKM. CDR3 length: 16 amino acids. V was trimmed by 5 bases and J by 0 bases, leaving 14 bases between them.